The present entry profiles one TCR beta chain with its context. No antigen is known for it. A read error may account for a junction end that differs from germline. Diagnoses were made from clinical symptoms, serum measures (thyroxine and TRAb), thyroid ultrasound and orbital computed tomography. These data come from a study of T cells in Graves' hyperthyroidism and ophthalmopathy. Whole-study findings and limits: Before onset, by a median of around 6.1 months, the model predicted ophthalmopathy.

Amplification of TCR beta CDR3 regions was performed using RNA transcripts as template. Using the HTBI primer set, a first-round RT-PCR was run on the TCR CDR3. Using its own MiXCR run on the multiplex PCR reads, TCRdb lists one record per CDR3 protein. The sample lists over 700,000 distinct CDR3 sequences, roughly 37% seen once, with about 8.9% in the top ten. This CDR3 is 16 amino acids long. Germline CDR1 KGHDR, CDR2 SFDVKD. Sample: blood. The V gene is TRBV24-1, the J gene TRBJ1-3, with TRBD1 as a possible D gene (6 bases). The sequence was collected from a man between 18 and 35 years old with Graves' hyperthyroidism. The CDR3 DNA reads as TGTGCCAGCAGTTTATCCACCACAGGGTCTGGAAACACCATATATTTT. The encoded protein is CASSLSTTGSGNTIYF.